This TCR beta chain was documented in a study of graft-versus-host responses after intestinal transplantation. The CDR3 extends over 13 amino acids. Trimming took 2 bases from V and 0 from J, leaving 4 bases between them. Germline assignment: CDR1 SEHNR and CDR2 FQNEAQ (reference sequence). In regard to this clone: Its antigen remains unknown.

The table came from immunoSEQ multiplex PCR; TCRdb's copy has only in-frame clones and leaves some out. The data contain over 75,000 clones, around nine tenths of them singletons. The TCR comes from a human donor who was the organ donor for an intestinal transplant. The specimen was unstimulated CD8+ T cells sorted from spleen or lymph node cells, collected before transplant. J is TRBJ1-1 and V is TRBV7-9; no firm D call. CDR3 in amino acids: CASSLYLNTEAFF. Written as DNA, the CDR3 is TGTGCCAGCAGCTTATACTTGAACACTGAAGCTTTCTTT.